The rows below give T cell receptor beta chains drawn from one sample of a study of cytomegalovirus exposure and HLA in healthy donors. TCRdb's table, derived via immunoSEQ multiplex PCR, lists solely in-frame clones and lacks some. This sample has 130,000 or so clones, with 73% found just once. Sequencing input: PBMCs. Receptors were obtained from a woman between 40 and 50 years old in good health and CMV-seropositive. CDR3s include the opening cysteine and the closing phenylalanine or tryptophan. A D gene is named only where the DNA matches it firmly. Clone size appears in some rows only: once, few, many, or a class for an expanded clone.

J gene,V gene,D gene,clone size,CDR3 DNA,CDR3 protein
TRBJ1-6,TRBV5-1,.,.,TGCGCCAGCAGCTTGGAAGGGGTCGGTTCACCCCTCCACTTT,CASSLEGVGSPLHF
TRBJ2-1,TRBV19,.,.,TGTGCCAGTAGTATAGAGGGTCACAGGGTTTACAATGAGCAGTTCTTC,CASSIEGHRVYNEQFF
TRBJ1-1,TRBV28,.,once,TGTGCCAGCAGTTTTATATCCCTCCGGGGAAACACTGAAGCTTTCTTT,CASSFISLRGNTEAFF
TRBJ1-1,TRBV5-1,.,.,TGCGTCAGCAAACCCCTGCGGGGGGTTCACACTGAAGCTTTCTTT,CVSKPLRGVHTEAFF
TRBJ1-3,TRBV4-2,TRBD1,.,TGTGCCAGCAGCCAAGAACGGGCAGGGGGGAGAAACACCATATATTTT,CASSQERAGGRNTIYF
TRBJ1-5,TRBV28,.,.,TGTGCCAGCAGTTTATGGACACAGGAAAGTTCCAATCAGCCCCAGCATTTT,CASSLWTQESSNQPQHF
TRBJ2-1,TRBV30,.,once,TGTGCCTGGAGTGGAAGCGGGTCGTCCCAGTTCTTC,CAWSGSGSSQFF
TRBJ1-1,TRBV6-1,.,.,TGTGCCAGCAGTCAAAGCCCCGACTGGGAAGCTTTCTTT,CASSQSPDWEAFF
TRBJ2-3,TRBV2,TRBD2,.,TGTGCCAGCAGTCCCCGGTCGGCGGGAGACACAGATACGCAGTATTTT,CASSPRSAGDTDTQYF
TRBJ2-1,TRBV7-9,.,.,TGTGCCAGCAGCTTAGTATTAGCGGCGGTATCGGGGCAGTTCTTC,CASSLVLAAVSGQFF
TRBJ1-1,TRBV6-5,.,once,TGTGCCAGCAGTCGTGACAGCCCACGGGACACTGAAGCTTTCTTT,CASSRDSPRDTEAFF
TRBJ1-5,TRBV10-1,TRBD1,.,TGCGCCAGCGGAATTTCCAGGGGGGCGGCGAGGAATCAGCCCCAGCATTTT,CASGISRGAARNQPQHF
TRBJ2-7,TRBV6-5,TRBD1,.,TGTGCCAGCAGTCGGGACAGGGGGCCTGGGGAGCAGTACTTC,CASSRDRGPGEQYF
TRBJ1-2,TRBV18,.,.,TGTGCCAGCTCACTCAGGGGAGAGGGCTACACCTTC,CASSLRGEGYTF
TRBJ2-1,TRBV7-9,.,.,TGTGCCAGCCGCAAGGGCCAGGGGCCCAACAATGAGCAGTTCTTC,CASRKGQGPNNEQFF
TRBJ1-3,TRBV28,.,.,TGTGCCAGCGCCCCAACAGGGACGGGAAACACCATATATTTT,CASAPTGTGNTIYF
TRBJ2-1,TRBV9,TRBD2,.,TGTGCCAGCAGCGGGACTAGCGGGAGTTGGGGTGAGCAGTTCTTC,CASSGTSGSWGEQFF
TRBJ1-2,TRBV7-9,.,.,TGTTCCAGCAGCTTTTCCCAGTGGGGCTACACCTTC,CSSSFSQWGYTF
TRBJ2-7,TRBV29-1,.,once,TGCAGCGTTGTACGACGGGGGATTCCCCCCTACGAGCAGTACTTC,CSVVRRGIPPYEQYF
TRBJ2-7,TRBV6-6,TRBD1,once,TGTGCCAGCAGTGCCGCGACAGGGGCCACTCACGAGCAGTACTTC,CASSAATGATHEQYF
TRBJ1-3,TRBV4-3,.,once,TGCGCCAGCAGCCAAGGAGAAAAGGGGCTGCGTGGAAACACCATATATTTT,CASSQGEKGLRGNTIYF
TRBJ1-4,TRBV4-2,.,few,TGTGCCAGCAGCCAGTCCCTCGGCGGAGCTAATGAAAAACTGTTTTTT,CASSQSLGGANEKLFF
TRBJ1-5,TRBV5-1,.,.,TGCGCAGCAACCGGGGAGCCCCAGCATTTT,CAATGEPQHF
TRBJ2-5,TRBV28,TRBD1,.,TGTGCCAGCAGTTTATGGGGACAGGGGGCTGGCGCCCAGACCCAGTACTTC,CASSLWGQGAGAQTQYF
TRBJ2-7,TRBV2,TRBD1,.,TGTGCCAGCAAACCAGGGGGCGGGATCGACGAGCAGTACTTC,CASKPGGGIDEQYF
TRBJ2-1,TRBV18,.,.,TGTGCCAGCTCAAAGGGGGATGAGCAGTTCTTC,CASSKGDEQFF
TRBJ1-2,TRBV19,.,.,TGTGCCAGTAGTGAACAACCAGGGGCTAACTATGGCTACACCTTC,CASSEQPGANYGYTF
TRBJ1-1,TRBV6-6,.,once,TGTGCCACCTGGGGCAGGCGCCCGAACACTGAAGCTTTCTTT,CATWGRRPNTEAFF
TRBJ2-4,TRBV19,TRBD1,.,TGTGCCAGTAGTACTACGTGGGACAGAGTAGCCAAAAACATTCAGTACTTC,CASSTTWDRVAKNIQYF
TRBJ2-5,TRBV30,TRBD1,.,TGTGCCTGGGGTCAACAGGGGGCGACCCAGTACTTC,CAWGQQGATQYF
TRBJ2-3,TRBV6-1,TRBD1,.,TGTGCCAGCAGTGGGGACAGGGTTAGGAGCACAGATACGCAGTATTTT,CASSGDRVRSTDTQYF
TRBJ2-1,TRBV7-9,TRBD2,few,TGTTCCAGCAGGCGGACTAGCGGGTCCTACAATGAGCAGTTCTTC,CSSRRTSGSYNEQFF
TRBJ1-1,TRBV9,.,.,TGTGCCAGCAGCGTTGGGCGAACGAACACTGAAGCTTTCTTT,CASSVGRTNTEAFF
TRBJ1-2,TRBV4-3,TRBD1,.,TGCGCCAGCAGCCACGGACAGGGAATCGGCTATGGCTACACCTTC,CASSHGQGIGYGYTF
TRBJ1-2,TRBV25-1,.,.,TGTGCCAGCAGTGAATTGGCCATGGGCTACACCTTC,CASSELAMGYTF
TRBJ1-5,TRBV30,.,.,TGTGCCTGGAGTGGGGGGGGCGCGGGTCAGCCCCAGCATTTT,CAWSGGGAGQPQHF
TRBJ2-7,TRBV6-5,TRBD2,.,TGTGCCAGCATGCCGGCGGGGGTCCACGAGCAGTACTTC,CASMPAGVHEQYF
TRBJ2-3,TRBV7-6,TRBD2,.,TGTGCCAGCAGCTCACTCGCGGGGGACGATGGCGTCGATACGCAGTATTTT,CASSSLAGDDGVDTQYF
TRBJ1-6,TRBV30,.,.,TGTGCCTGGAGTGTCCCAGGGATGAATTCACCCCTCCACTTT,CAWSVPGMNSPLHF
TRBJ1-5,TRBV4-3,TRBD1,once,TGCGCCAGCAGCGCCGGGACAGCCCATAGCAATCAGCCCCAGCATTTT,CASSAGTAHSNQPQHF
TRBJ2-3,TRBV7-2,TRBD2,.,TGTGCCAGCAGCTATGAGGGACTAGCTGTCCATACGCAGTATTTT,CASSYEGLAVHTQYF
TRBJ1-4,TRBV7-2,TRBD1,.,TGTGCCACTAACCTAGGACAGGGGACTGAAAAACTGTTTTTT,CATNLGQGTEKLFF
TRBJ1-4,TRBV6-1,TRBD1,.,TGTGCCAGCGGGGACAGGGGACTCCCCAATGAAAAACTGTTTTTT,CASGDRGLPNEKLFF
TRBJ2-4,TRBV6-4,TRBD1,.,TGTGCCAGCAGTGGGACAGGGGGAGTCTTAGCCAAAAACATTCAGTACTTC,CASSGTGGVLAKNIQYF
TRBJ2-7,TRBV29-1,.,few,TGCAGCGTTGAAGAGAGAGCGGAGCAGTACTTC,CSVEERAEQYF
TRBJ2-1,TRBV28,TRBD2,.,TGTGCCAGCAGTTTATTGGGTAGCGGGCTCTACAATGAGCAGTTCTTC,CASSLLGSGLYNEQFF
TRBJ2-1,TRBV29-1,TRBD2,.,TGCAGCGTTGGGACTAGCGGGAGAACCTACAATGAGCAGTTCTTC,CSVGTSGRTYNEQFF
TRBJ1-5,TRBV28,.,.,TGTGCCAGCAGTTCACAGGGTCATAGCAATCAGCCCCAGCATTTT,CASSSQGHSNQPQHF
TRBJ2-1,TRBV7-2,TRBD2,.,TGTGCCAGCAGCGATAGGGGACTAGCGGCTTACAATGAGCAGTTCTTC,CASSDRGLAAYNEQFF
TRBJ2-3,TRBV9,.,few,TGTGCCAGCAGCGTAGGCGGTCTAAGGGGCGCAGATACGCAGTATTTT,CASSVGGLRGADTQYF
TRBJ1-4,TRBV9,TRBD1,.,TGTGCCAGCAGCTCGAGACAGGGGCCTGAAAAACTGTTTTTT,CASSSRQGPEKLFF
TRBJ2-3,TRBV29-1,TRBD2,.,TGCAGCGTTGGAACTAGCGTAGATACGCAGTATTTT,CSVGTSVDTQYF
TRBJ2-7,TRBV6-5,TRBD1,.,TGTGCCAGCAGGAGGGACAGGGATCCCTCCTACGAGCAGTACTTC,CASRRDRDPSYEQYF
TRBJ2-3,TRBV5-6,TRBD2,once,TGTGCCAGCAGTCAAGGACTAGCGGGGGCTAGCACAGATACGCAGTATTTT,CASSQGLAGASTDTQYF
TRBJ1-5,TRBV2,.,few,TGTGCCAGCAATCCAGGATCCGCCTATAGCAATCAGCCCCAGCATTTT,CASNPGSAYSNQPQHF
TRBJ2-7,TRBV7-2,.,.,TGTGCCAGCAGCTTAGCGAACAGGGCCAACGAGCAGTACTTC,CASSLANRANEQYF
TRBJ2-7,TRBV28,.,.,TGTGCCAGCAGCCTCGAGCATTCCTACGAGCAGTACTTC,CASSLEHSYEQYF
TRBJ2-3,TRBV7-3,TRBD1,.,TGTGCCAGCAGCCCCGGGACAGCCTACACAGATACGCAGTATTTT,CASSPGTAYTDTQYF
TRBJ2-1,TRBV19,TRBD2,once,TGTGCCAGTAGTGTCTCTAGCGGGCGCCGCTCCTACAATGAGCAGTTCTTC,CASSVSSGRRSYNEQFF